These 23 T cell receptor beta chains share one sample of origin, sequenced in a study of identical twins. MiXCR, run by TCRdb on the 5' RACE reads, gives a single entry per CDR3 protein. The sample lists about 660,000 distinct CDR3 sequences, less than 10% occurring once. The same data also went into a second study, on yellow fever vaccine responses in identical twins.

Material for sequencing was PBMCs. Receptor source: a woman between 18 and 29 years old in good health.

The table lists this clonotype with a few counts. The chain has TRBV7-8 and TRBJ2-1; 7 bases match TRBD1. V gave up 1 base and J gave up 3 bases; unmatched junction bases: 9. Germline CDR1 is SGHVS and CDR2 is FQNEAQ. The CDR3 runs to 17 residues. CDR3 in DNA: TGTGCCAGCAGCTTAGATCCGACAGGGTTAGTCTACAATGAGCAGTTCTTC. It is translated as CASSLDPTGLVYNEQFF.

The rearrangement joins TRBV24-1 to TRBJ1-1, with 9 bases lining up with TRBD1. Per the germline V gene, CDR1 is KGHDR and CDR2 is SFDVKD. J lost 7 bases, V lost 4 bases, and 9 bases had no gene match. The CDR3 is 15 amino acids. CDR3 sequence reads: CATSEGDRVTSEAFF. The CDR3 bases are TGTGCCACCAGTGAAGGGGACAGGGTAACAAGTGAAGCTTTCTTT.

The gene calls are TRBV6-6 and TRBJ2-2; TRBD2 agrees at 11 bases. CDR1 is MNHNY and CDR2 is SVGAGI in the germline V gene (reference sequence). The CDR3 contains 12 residues. V shed 6 bases and J 9 bases; nucleotides not matched to a gene: 0. The CDR3 DNA reads as TGTGCCAGCAGGACTAGCGGGAGGGAGCTGTTTTTT. Encoded protein: CASRTSGRELFF.

This chain joins TRBV9 and TRBJ2-2, with D perhaps TRBD2 (6 bases). The CDR3 spans 15 residues. Trimming left V 0 bases short and J 4 bases short, with 10 bases between. CDR1 is SGDLS and CDR2 is YYNGEE in the germline V gene. DNA of the CDR3: TGTGCCAGCAGCGTAGAGCTAGCGAGCACCGGGGAGCTGTTTTTT. As protein: CASSVELASTGELFF.

This rearrangement joins TRBV6-1 to TRBJ2-7; 8 bases map to TRBD2. The V gene's germline CDR1 is MNHNS and CDR2 SASEGT. V dropped 7 bases and J dropped 3; count of bases not matched to a gene: 8. This CDR3 has 14 residues. CDR3 nucleotide sequence: TGTGCCAGCACGCGAAGCGGGAGTGTCTACGAGCAGTACTTC. Protein product: CASTRSGSVYEQYF.

This clonotype was seen at least ten times. CDR3 sequence: CSVEDLAGGPEQYF. In nucleotides, the CDR3 is TGCAGCGTTGAAGATCTAGCGGGAGGACCCGAGCAGTACTTC. This chain links TRBV29-1 with TRBJ2-7, with 11 bases that match TRBD2. The CDR3 is made up of 14 amino acids. The V gene's germline CDR1 is SQVTM and CDR2 ANQGSEA. V shed 0 bases and J 6 bases; nucleotides not matched to a gene: 4.

The sample holds a few counts of this clonotype. The V call is TRBV7-2, the J call TRBJ1-1, with TRBD1 identical over 7 bases. Germline CDR1 is SGHTA and CDR2 is FQGNSA. The CDR3 consists of 14 residues. The trim removed 5 bases at V and 6 bases at J, leaving 9 bases unmatched. The CDR3 sequence is CASSPTGTAAEAFF. The CDR3 nucleotides read TGTGCCAGCAGCCCCACAGGGACAGCGGCTGAAGCTTTCTTT.

The chain links TRBV24-1 to TRBJ2-2; D is undetermined. The CDR3 totals 15 residues. V was pared by 0 bases and J by 0 bases, with 4 bases between. The V gene's germline CDR1 is KGHDR and CDR2 SFDVKD. The CDR3 is CATSDLGSNTGELFF. DNA for the CDR3: TGTGCCACCAGTGATTTGGGCTCGAACACCGGGGAGCTGTTTTTT.

The V and J genes are TRBV18 and TRBJ2-1; D not resolved. The germline CDR1 and CDR2 sequences are KGHSH and LQKENI. With 2 bases removed from V and 7 bases from J, the gap between germline ends came to 15 bases. The CDR3 is 15 residues long. CDR3 in amino acids: CASSPVTNSLNEQFF. CDR3 nucleotides: TGTGCCAGCTCACCAGTGACGAATAGCTTGAATGAGCAGTTCTTC.

The chain employs TRBV11-2 and TRBJ2-7; 7 bases are a match to TRBD2. Germline values: CDR1 SGHAT, CDR2 FQNNGV. Unmatched junction bases numbered 8, after V lost 5 bases and J lost 4 bases. The CDR3 covers 14 residues. The CDR3 here is CASSRPGGSYEQYF. The CDR3 DNA reads TGTGCCAGCAGCCGCCCGGGGGGTTCTTACGAGCAGTACTTC. The full variable domain, completed using reference TRBV11-2 and TRBJ2-7, is EAGVAQSPRYKIIEKRQSVAFWCNPISGHATLYWYQQILGQGPKLLIQFQNNGVVDDSQLPKDRFSAERLKGVDSTLKIQPAKLEDSAVYLCASSRPGGSYEQYFGPGTRLTVT.

This chain connects TRBV4-3 to TRBJ2-5; D unclear. V shed 1 base and J shed 5 bases, with 14 bases lying between them. This CDR3 contains 15 residues. CDR1 is LGHNA and CDR2 is YSLEER in the germline V gene. The CDR3 reads CASSQVLGFGETQYF. CDR3 in DNA: TGCGCCAGCAGCCAAGTACTGGGTTTCGGGGAGACCCAGTACTTC.

The chain has TRBV20-1 and TRBJ1-2; 7 nucleotides align to TRBD1. Germline CDR1 DFQATT, CDR2 SNEGSKA (reference sequence). The CDR3 has 17 residues. The CDR3 loop is CCARDVTGESGWYGYTF. The CDR3 bases are TGCTGCGCTAGAGATGTAACAGGGGAATCTGGATGGTATGGCTACACCTTC.

This clonotype appeared a few times. The genes are TRBV10-3 and TRBJ2-1; 7 nucleotides align to TRBD2. The CDR3 runs to 18 residues. In germline, CDR1 is ENHRY, CDR2 SYGVKD. J gave up 3 bases and V 10 bases, and 21 bases lay outside the gene matches. In nucleotides, the CDR3 is TGTGCCACTAATCGGATCCTTGGTGGGAGGGCCCACTACAATGAGCAGTTCTTC. Translated, it gives CATNRILGGRAHYNEQFF.

The table lists this clonotype with many counts. The chain carries TRBV5-1 and TRBJ2-5, with TRBD2 matching over 9 bases. The V gene's germline CDR1 is SGHRS and CDR2 YFSETQ. This CDR3 has 15 amino acids. Trimming at V came to 4 bases and at J to 0 bases, leaving 4 bases not matched to a gene. CDR3 region: CASSQGLAHQETQYF. The CDR3 region has the DNA TGCGCCAGCAGCCAAGGACTAGCGCACCAAGAGACCCAGTACTTC.

The chain joins TRBV27 to TRBJ2-7, with 13 bases matching TRBD2. The CDR3 spans 15 residues. V was clipped by 5 bases and J by 5 bases; unmatched bases: 6. Germline values: CDR1 MNHEY, CDR2 SMNVEV (reference sequence). The CDR3 nucleotides read TGTGCCAGCAGTCCCTGGACTAGCGGGAGAAACGAGCAGTACTTC. Protein product: CASSPWTSGRNEQYF.

The chain combines TRBV20-1 with TRBJ2-3, with 7 bases matching TRBD1. This CDR3 spans 15 amino acids. V lost 6 bases and J lost 0; bases outside the gene matches: 9. Germline CDR1 DFQATT, CDR2 SNEGSKA (reference sequence). The CDR3 DNA reads as TGCAGTGCACACGACAGGGACCCTAGCACAGATACGCAGTATTTT. Translating gives CSAHDRDPSTDTQYF.

This chain links TRBV2 with TRBJ2-2; D is possibly TRBD1 or TRBD2 (5 bases each). The germline V gene has CDR1 SNHLY and CDR2 FYNNEI. Trimming removed 7 bases at V and 7 bases at J, with 16 bases between. The CDR3 has 14 residues. The CDR3 nucleotides read TGTGCCAGCATCCCGGGGCAAGCTGGCGGGGAGCTGTTTTTT. Translating it yields CASIPGQAGGELFF.

This clonotype occurred many times. The chain carries TRBV7-2 and TRBJ1-1; D is possibly TRBD1 (6 bases). CDR1 is SGHTA, CDR2 FQGNSA, per germline. This CDR3 is built from 13 residues. V was trimmed by 5 bases and J by 4 bases, leaving 11 bases between them. The CDR3, as DNA: TGTGCCAGCAGCAACGGACAGCCCACTGAAGCTTTCTTT. Translated, it gives CASSNGQPTEAFF. The variable domain in full, with the rest retrieved from reference TRBV7-2 and TRBJ1-1, is GAGVSQSPSNKVTEKGKDVELRCDPISGHTALYWYRQSLGQGLEFLIYFQGNSAPDKSGLPSDRFSAERTGGSVSTLTIQRTQQEDSAVYLCASSNGQPTEAFFGQGTRLTVV.

This clonotype was seen at least ten times. This rearrangement joins TRBV5-1 to TRBJ2-2, with 8 bases aligning to TRBD1. Germline V lookup: CDR1 SGHRS, CDR2 YFSETQ. After removal of 4 bases from V and 5 bases from J, the junction contained 7 bases not matched to a gene. The CDR3 spans 15 residues. CDR3 loop: CASSPGTGGTGELFF. Here the CDR3 DNA reads TGCGCCAGCAGCCCCGGGACAGGTGGAACCGGGGAGCTGTTTTTT.

V gene TRBV4-3 combines with J gene TRBJ2-1; 8 positions match TRBD2. The germline V gene encodes CDR1 LGHNA and CDR2 YSLEER. Germline trimming cut 2 bases from V and 10 bases from J; bases unmatched to any gene: 4. The CDR3 consists of 13 residues. The CDR3 reads CASSQQREMEQFF. The CDR3 DNA follows: TGCGCCAGCAGCCAACAGCGGGAGATGGAGCAGTTCTTC.

The V gene is TRBV27, the J gene TRBJ2-3; TRBD2 matches 7 bases. Trimming cost V 5 bases and J 4 bases; bases outside gene matches: 27. Germline-derived CDR1 and CDR2 are MNHEY and SMNVEV (reference sequence). This CDR3 contains 21 residues. CDR3 residues: CASSVLAAMSPCEECADTQYF. The CDR3 DNA follows: TGTGCCAGCAGTGTGCTAGCGGCCATGTCTCCGTGTGAAGAATGTGCAGATACGCAGTATTTT.

This clonotype was found many times. The V call is TRBV6-1, the J call TRBJ2-7, with 7 bases identical to TRBD2. The V and J ends lost 5 bases and 0 bases, in that order; junction bases with no gene match: 10. This CDR3 is 16 amino acids long. Germline V gives CDR1 MNHNS, CDR2 SASEGT. The CDR3 DNA reads TGTGCCAGCAGTACGCCGGGGCGGGGGAGCTCCTACGAGCAGTACTTC. Its protein product is CASSTPGRGSSYEQYF.

This clonotype was observed at least ten times. The chain combines TRBV6-1 with TRBJ2-7; tentative D call: TRBD1 (6 bases). V gave up 6 bases and J gave up 3 bases, with 15 bases separating them. Per the germline V gene, CDR1 is MNHNS and CDR2 is SASEGT. This CDR3 comprises 14 residues. CDR3 DNA: TGTGCCAGCAGCCACAGGGACAACAGCTACGAGCAGTACTTC. Translated: CASSHRDNSYEQYF.